This TCR beta chain emerged from a study of tissue T cells after allogeneic stem cell transplantation. Study findings and constraints: Blood and spleen captured only part of the tissue TCR repertoire. TCR repertoires tracked anatomic similarity, regardless of disease or transplant status.

A remark on this clone: The antigen remains unidentified. Gene and germline names: mouse. The read halts 1 residue ahead of the CDR3 end, with the missing end drawn from the germline J gene.

TCRbeta CDR3 was sequenced at survey depth with template counts. TCRdb's copy holds only in-frame clones and misses some; the assay was immunoSEQ multiplex PCR. The sample lists about 15,000 clones, about 70% occurring once. V lost 2 bases and J 4 bases, leaving 0 bases between the germline ends. The CDR3 is 11 amino acids. Germline assignment: CDR1 NNHDY and CDR2 SYVADS. The specimen was spleen. This TCR was sampled from a female BALB/c mouse in good health. The strain's MHC haplotype is H2-d. This sequence joins TRBV13-3 and TRBJ1-4; no clear D gene. The sequenced CDR3 bases are TGTGCCAGCAGTGACAACGAAAGATTATTT. Its translation is CASSDNERLF. The CDR3 as a whole reads CASSDNERLFF.